This TCR beta chain emerged from a study of blood T cell repertoires in COVID-19. On the study more broadly: The United States, Italy and Spain supplied acute and convalescent COVID-19 samples. From T cells, B-cell-depleted T cells, or PBMCs came the material, which was cDNA or gDNA.

The sample holds one count of this clone. One end of the junction varies from germline; a read error may be responsible. The CDR3 loop spans 16 amino acids. CDR1 is LGHNA and CDR2 is YNFKEQ in the germline V gene. Per the study methods: Scientists estimated how many nucleated cells there were by amplifying reference gene primers. Only in-frame clones appear in the TCRdb table, and some are missing; sequencing was by immunoSEQ multiplex PCR. From that table come the V and J calls and clone size; the DNA was used to work out D and trimming. Among about 370,000 clones listed, roughly 89% were seen once. Sequenced: PBMCs or T cells enriched from blood (not recorded which). This chain joins TRBV4-2 and TRBJ2-2; 10 bases map to TRBD2. This sequence originates from a woman in her 30s who had recovered from COVID-19. The CDR3 bases are TGTGCCAGCAGCCAAGAACTAGCGGGGACACACCGGGGAGCTGTTTTT. Translating it yields CASSQELAGTHRGAVF.